These T cell receptor beta chains were read from a single sample in a study of Graves' ophthalmopathy and Graves' hyperthyroidism. TCRdb re-called the multiplex PCR reads with MiXCR, one entry per CDR3 protein. Here the sample spans 35,000 to 50,000 distinct CDR3 sequences, around half being singletons. What was sequenced was peripheral blood. Every receptor here comes from an adult woman with stable Graves' hyperthyroidism. Both conserved end residues are trimmed from each CDR3.

v_call cdr3_aa
TRBV7-2 ASSLDYRGNYGYT
TRBV2 ASSAGRGSYEQY
TRBV25-1 ASSEYRREAF
TRBV20-1 SASPRASGNTIY
TRBV5-1 ASSDGIYGYT
TRBV9 ASSVDEGEKLF
TRBV11-2 ASSLDRLNYGYT
TRBV2 ASSEGQGNQPQH
TRBV20-1 SARTSEGTQY
TRBV29-1 SVDRGGPYEQY
TRBV7-9 ASSQGSSWQTYIGELF
TRBV7-9 ASSLEASDGNEQF
TRBV6-1 ASRDRRILNYSNQPQH
TRBV20-1 SASSDRAYGYT
TRBV4-1 ASSQGGLGTGELF
TRBV28 ATLRLTDTQY
TRBV5-1 ASSLDRYGYT
TRBV20-1 SARGGTMADSPLH
TRBV20-1 SAEGSSGRLQETQY
TRBV5-5 ASSSGLASYYEQY
TRBV4-2 ASSQETFSNQPQH
TRBV30 AWSLGPMSEAF
TRBV9 ASSVGAGGRGYT
TRBV7-2 ASSRRGGGGDQPQH
TRBV28 ASGRVLAGETPEETQY
TRBV7-8 ASTPGGTNTGELF
TRBV19 ASSMGQGYEQY
TRBV20-1 SAGGQGQNYGYT
TRBV29-1 SVLAGVGTQY
TRBV2 ASSYSGGGEYGELF